This T cell receptor (beta chain) is from a study of blood T cell repertoires in COVID-19. The wider study: Donors in the United States, Italy and Spain gave samples during acute or convalescent COVID-19. Sources were T cells, B-cell-depleted T cells, or PBMCs; the material itself was cDNA or gDNA.

Profiling relied on immunoSEQ multiplex PCR, and the TCRdb table lists in-frame clones only, not all of them. Here the sample spans approximately 260,000 clones, about 90% being singletons. Germline lookup yields CDR1 MGHRA and CDR2 YSYEKL. The CDR3 spans 15 residues. With V trimmed by 1 base and J by 3 bases, 4 bases remained unmatched. The clonotype comes from a woman in her thirties or forties with acute or convalescent COVID-19. Sequenced sample: peripheral blood. The chain recombines TRBV4-1 with TRBJ1-1, with TRBD1 identical over 8 bases. DNA for the CDR3: TGCGCCAGCAGCCAAGGACAGGGGAGTTACACTGAAGCTTTCTTT. It yields the protein CASSQGQGSYTEAFF.